This T cell receptor (beta chain) was sequenced for a study of blood T cell repertoires in COVID-19. About the research overall: The analysed material was cDNA or gDNA that came from T cells, B-cell-depleted T cells, or PBMCs.

Data came from immunoSEQ multiplex PCR; TCRdb stores just in-frame clones and leaves some out. The sample has nearly 95,000 clones, 74% seen once. The CDR3 has 15 residues. The V gene end was trimmed by 4 bases and the J gene end by 5 bases; junction bases not matched to a gene: 8. Germline V gives CDR1 SGDLS, CDR2 YYNGEE. Seattle participants joined during active infection and were tracked over time. The sample was peripheral blood. The TCR was taken from a man between 65 and 85 years old with COVID-19, enrolled during active disease. The chain couples TRBV9 to TRBJ2-5; 10 nucleotides align to TRBD1. Written as DNA, the CDR3 is TGTGCCAGCAGCCTCTCTGGGACAGGGGTGGAGACCCAGTACTTC. It specifies CASSLSGTGVETQYF. Drawing the rest from reference TRBV9 and TRBJ2-5, the complete variable domain is DSGVTQTPKHLITATGQRVTLRCSPRSGDLSVYWYQQSLDQGLQFLIQYYNGEERAKGNILERFSAQQFPDLHSELNLSSLELGDSALYFCASSLSGTGVETQYFGPGTRLLVL.